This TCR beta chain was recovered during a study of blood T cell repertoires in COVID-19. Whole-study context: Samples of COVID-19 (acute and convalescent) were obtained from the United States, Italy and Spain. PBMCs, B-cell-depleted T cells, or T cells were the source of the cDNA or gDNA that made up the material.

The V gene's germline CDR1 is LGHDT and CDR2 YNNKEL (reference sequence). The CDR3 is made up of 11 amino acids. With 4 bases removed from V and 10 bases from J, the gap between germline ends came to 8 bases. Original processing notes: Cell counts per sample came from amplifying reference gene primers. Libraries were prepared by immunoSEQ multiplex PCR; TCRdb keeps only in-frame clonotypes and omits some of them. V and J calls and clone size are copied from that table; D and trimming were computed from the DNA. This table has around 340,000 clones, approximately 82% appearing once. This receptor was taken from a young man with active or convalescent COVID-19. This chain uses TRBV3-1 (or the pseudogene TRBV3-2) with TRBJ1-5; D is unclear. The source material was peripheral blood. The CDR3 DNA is TGTGCCAGCAGCCCCTTAAAACCCCAGCATTTT. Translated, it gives CASSPLKPQHF.